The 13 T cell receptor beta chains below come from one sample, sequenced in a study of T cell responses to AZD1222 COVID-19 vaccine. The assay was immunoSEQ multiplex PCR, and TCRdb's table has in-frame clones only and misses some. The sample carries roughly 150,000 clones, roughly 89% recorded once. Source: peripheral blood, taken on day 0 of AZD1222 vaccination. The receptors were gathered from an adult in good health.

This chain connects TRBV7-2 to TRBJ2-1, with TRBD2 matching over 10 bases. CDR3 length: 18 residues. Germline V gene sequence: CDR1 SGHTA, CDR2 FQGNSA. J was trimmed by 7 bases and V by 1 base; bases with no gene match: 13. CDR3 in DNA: TGTGCCAGCAGCTTAGGCTTACTAGCGGGATGGGGGGGGAATGAGCAGTTCTTC. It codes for CASSLGLLAGWGGNEQFF.

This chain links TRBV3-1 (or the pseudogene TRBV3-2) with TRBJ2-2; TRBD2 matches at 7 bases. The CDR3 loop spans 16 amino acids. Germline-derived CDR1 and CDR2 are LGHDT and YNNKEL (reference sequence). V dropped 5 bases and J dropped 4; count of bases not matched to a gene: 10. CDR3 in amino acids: CASSAQLAESTGELFF. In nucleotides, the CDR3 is TGTGCCAGCAGCGCCCAGCTAGCGGAAAGCACCGGGGAGCTGTTTTTT.

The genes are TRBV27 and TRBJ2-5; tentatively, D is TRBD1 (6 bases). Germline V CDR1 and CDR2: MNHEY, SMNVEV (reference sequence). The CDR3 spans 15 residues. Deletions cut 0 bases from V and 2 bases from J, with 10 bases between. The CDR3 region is CASSLSTGLQETQYF. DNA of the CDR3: TGTGCCAGCAGTTTATCGACAGGACTGCAAGAGACCCAGTACTTC.

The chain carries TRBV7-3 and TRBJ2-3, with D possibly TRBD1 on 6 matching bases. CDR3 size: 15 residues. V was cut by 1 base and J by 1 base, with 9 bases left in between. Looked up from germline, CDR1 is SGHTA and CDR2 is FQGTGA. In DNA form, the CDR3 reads TGTGCCAGCAGCTTAATGCCAGGGGGCACAGATACGCAGTATTTT. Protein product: CASSLMPGGTDTQYF.

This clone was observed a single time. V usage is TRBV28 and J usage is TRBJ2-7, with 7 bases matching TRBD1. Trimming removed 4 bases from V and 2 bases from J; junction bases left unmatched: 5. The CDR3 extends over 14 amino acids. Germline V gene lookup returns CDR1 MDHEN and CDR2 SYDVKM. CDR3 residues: CASSWGTGAYEQYF. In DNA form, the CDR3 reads TGTGCCAGCAGTTGGGGAACAGGGGCCTACGAGCAGTACTTC.

CDR3 region: CASSDLGGSSNQPQHF. CDR3 DNA sequence: TGTGCCAGCAGTGATCTCGGGGGATCAAGCAATCAGCCCCAGCATTTT. The genes are TRBV28 and TRBJ1-5, with D perhaps TRBD1 (5 bases). The CDR3 spans 16 residues. Germline CDR1 MDHEN, CDR2 SYDVKM. V lost 5 bases and J lost 1, with 15 bases in between.

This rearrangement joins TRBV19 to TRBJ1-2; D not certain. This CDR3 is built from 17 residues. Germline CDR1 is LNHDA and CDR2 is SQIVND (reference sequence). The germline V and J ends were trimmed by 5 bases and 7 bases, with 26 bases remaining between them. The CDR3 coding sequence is TGTGCCAGTAGTCCCTGGCAGGTATCGGCGGACCGTTCTGGCTACACCTTC. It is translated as CASSPWQVSADRSGYTF. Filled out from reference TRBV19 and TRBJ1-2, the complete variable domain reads DGGITQSPKYLFRKEGQNVTLSCEQNLNHDAMYWYRQDPGQGLRLIYYSQIVNDFQKGDIAEGYSVSREKKESFPLTVTSAQKNPTAFYLCASSPWQVSADRSGYTFGSGTRLTVV.

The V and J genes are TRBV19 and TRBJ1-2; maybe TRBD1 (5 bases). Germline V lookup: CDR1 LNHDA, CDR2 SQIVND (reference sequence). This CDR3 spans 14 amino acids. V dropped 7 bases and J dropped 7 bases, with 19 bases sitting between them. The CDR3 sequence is CASNAGTLGAGYTF. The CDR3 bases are TGTGCCAGTAATGCCGGGACCCTCGGGGCTGGCTACACCTTC.

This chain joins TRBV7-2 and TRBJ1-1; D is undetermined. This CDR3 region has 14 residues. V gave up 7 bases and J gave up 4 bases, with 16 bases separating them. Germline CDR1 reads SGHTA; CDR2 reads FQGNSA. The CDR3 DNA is TGTGCCAGCATCCCTTACGTGGGTCCCACTGAAGCTTTCTTT. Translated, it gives CASIPYVGPTEAFF.

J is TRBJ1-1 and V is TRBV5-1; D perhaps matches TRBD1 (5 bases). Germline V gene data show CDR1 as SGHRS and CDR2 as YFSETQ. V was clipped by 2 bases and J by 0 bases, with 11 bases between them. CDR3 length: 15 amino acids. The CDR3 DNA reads TGCGCCAGCAGCTTTAGGGGTGAGCTGAACACTGAAGCTTTCTTT. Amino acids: CASSFRGELNTEAFF.

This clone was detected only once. As DNA, the CDR3 is TGTGCCAGCAGTGACCAGGGAGGTAGCACCGGGGAGCTGTTTTTT. It codes for CASSDQGGSTGELFF. The chain uses TRBV6-4 and TRBJ2-2; the D gene is possibly TRBD2 (6 bases). Per the germline V gene, CDR1 is MRHNA and CDR2 is SNTAGT. Trimming left V 2 bases short and J 4 bases short, with 11 bases between. The CDR3 loop spans 15 amino acids.

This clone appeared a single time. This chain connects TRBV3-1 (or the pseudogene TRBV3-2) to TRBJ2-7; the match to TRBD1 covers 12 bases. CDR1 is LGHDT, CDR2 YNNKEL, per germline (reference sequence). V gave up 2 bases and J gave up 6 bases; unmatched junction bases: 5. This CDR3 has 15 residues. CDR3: CASSQLGQGAGEQYF. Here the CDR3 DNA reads TGTGCCAGCAGCCAACTGGGACAGGGGGCGGGCGAGCAGTACTTC.

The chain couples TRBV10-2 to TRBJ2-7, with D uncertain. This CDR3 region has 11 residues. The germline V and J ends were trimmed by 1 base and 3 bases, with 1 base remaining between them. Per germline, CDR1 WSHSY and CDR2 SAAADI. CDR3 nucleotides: TGCGCCAGCAGTGAGTTCTACGAGCAGTACTTC. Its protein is CASSEFYEQYF.